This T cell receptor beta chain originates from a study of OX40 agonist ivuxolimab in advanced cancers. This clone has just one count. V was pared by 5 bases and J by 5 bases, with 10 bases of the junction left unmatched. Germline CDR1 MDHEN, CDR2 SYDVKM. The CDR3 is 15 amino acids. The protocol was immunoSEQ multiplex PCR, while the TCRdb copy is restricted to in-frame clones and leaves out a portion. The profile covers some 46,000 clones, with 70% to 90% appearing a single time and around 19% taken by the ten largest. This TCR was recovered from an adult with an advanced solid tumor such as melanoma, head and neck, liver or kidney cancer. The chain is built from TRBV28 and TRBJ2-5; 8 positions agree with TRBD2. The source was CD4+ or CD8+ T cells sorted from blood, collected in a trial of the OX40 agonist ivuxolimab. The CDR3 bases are TGTGCCAGCAGTCTCTTAACGGGGGGGAGGGAGACCCAGTACTTC. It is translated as CASSLLTGGRETQYF.